This entry features one TCR beta chain sequence. Its matching antigen is unknown. This sample is drawn from a study of T cells in localized non-small cell lung cancer. Points from the study as a whole: Uninvolved adjacent lung had more T cell clonality than any other tissue, topping tumor. Only one tumor region was sequenced, so heterogeneity remains possible. Prolonged overall survival went with higher T cell density in the blood. Researchers found a median around 58 of the top 100 tumor clones in adjacent lung.

Sequencing used immunoSEQ multiplex PCR; TCRdb keeps in-frame clones, though not all of them. The sample consists of around 90,000 clones, around 80% of them appearing once. Germline-derived CDR1 and CDR2 are MNHEY and SVGAGI. The CDR3 is 12 residues long. With 8 bases removed from V and 1 base from J, the gap between germline ends came to 6 bases. The J gene is TRBJ1-5, the V gene TRBV6-5; the D is unclear. Source: PBMCs, taken before any cancer treatment. This clonotype was obtained from a man aged 35 to 70 with stage II squamous cell lung carcinoma. The CDR3 spells CASGFSNQPQHF. CDR3 DNA: TGTGCCAGCGGCTTCAGCAATCAGCCCCAGCATTTT.